This TCR beta chain stems from a study of T cells in tumors after PD-1 blockade. Assay: immunoSEQ multiplex PCR; the TCRdb copy retains only in-frame clones and omits some. In the table there are more than 1,500 clones, roughly 70% of which are singletons. V was clipped by 2 bases and J by 1 base, with 11 bases between them. The CDR3 extends over 15 amino acids. In germline, CDR1 is SGHDT, CDR2 YYEEEE. As for time point: second of two pre-therapy site-matched biopsies around eight weeks apart. The specimen was tumor tissue, collected before anti-PD-1 treatment. The chain links TRBV5-6 to TRBJ2-3; D is unclear. The sequence came from a human donor with basal cell carcinoma. CDR3 nucleotides: TGTGCCAGCAGCTTATTTGAGGAACGCACAGATACGCAGTATTTT. Translated, it gives CASSLFEERTDTQYF. Supplemented by reference TRBV5-6 and TRBJ2-3, the full variable domain reads DAGVTQSPTHLIKTRGQQVTLRCSPKSGHDTVSWYQQALGQGPQFIFQYYEEEERQRGNFPDRFSGHQFPNYSSELNVNALLLGDSALYLCASSLFEERTDTQYFGPGTRLTVL.